A single sample gave rise to the 4 T cell receptor beta chains below, sequenced in a study of identical twins. Using its own MiXCR run on the 5' RACE reads, TCRdb lists one record per CDR3 protein. The sample records hundreds of thousands of distinct CDR3 sequences, less than 10% being singletons. These same data were also listed under a study on yellow fever vaccine responses in identical twins.

Sample: PBMCs. These receptor sequences come from a woman in her late teens or twenties in good health.

The rearrangement joins TRBV20-1 to TRBJ2-7; 11 nucleotides align to TRBD2. The CDR3 contains 22 residues. With 0 bases clipped from V and 0 bases from J, the junction kept 22 bases outside the gene matches. Germline V gene data show CDR1 as DFQATT and CDR2 as SNEGSKA (reference sequence). This CDR3 is CSARDLRGWGRSGRADSYEQYF. CDR3 bases: TGCAGTGCTAGAGATCTAAGAGGGTGGGGGCGTAGCGGGAGGGCCGACTCCTACGAGCAGTACTTC.

Worth noting for this clonotype: The junction departs from the called germline gene at one end, perhaps through a read error. This sequence joins TRBV7-7 and TRBJ2-1, with TRBD2 matching over 7 bases. The CDR3 is made up of 17 amino acids. Germline V CDR1 and CDR2: SSHAT, FNYEAQ (reference sequence). CDR3 in DNA: TGTGCTAGCAGCTTAGGGACTCTAGCGGACTCCTACAATGAGCAGTTCTTC. Amino acids: CASSLGTLADSYNEQFF.

This clonotype was found a few times. V usage is TRBV6-1 and J usage is TRBJ2-7, with a possible D match to TRBD2 (6 bases). Germline V gene data show CDR1 as MNHNS and CDR2 as SASEGT. The CDR3 has 15 residues. Trimming took off 9 bases at V and 2 bases at J, with 20 bases between the two ends. The CDR3 loop is CASWQGGPGAYEQYF. In DNA, the CDR3 is TGTGCCAGTTGGCAGGGAGGCCCTGGGGCCTACGAGCAGTACTTC.

The table lists this clonotype with a few counts. This rearrangement joins TRBV7-9 to TRBJ2-7; TRBD1 is a possible D gene (5 bases). Germline V CDR1 and CDR2: SEHNR, FQNEAQ (reference sequence). Trimming took 3 bases from V and 7 from J, leaving 10 bases between them. The CDR3 consists of 12 residues. The CDR3 here is CASSFSREEQYF. For the CDR3, the DNA is TGTGCCAGCAGCTTTTCCAGGGAAGAGCAGTACTTC.